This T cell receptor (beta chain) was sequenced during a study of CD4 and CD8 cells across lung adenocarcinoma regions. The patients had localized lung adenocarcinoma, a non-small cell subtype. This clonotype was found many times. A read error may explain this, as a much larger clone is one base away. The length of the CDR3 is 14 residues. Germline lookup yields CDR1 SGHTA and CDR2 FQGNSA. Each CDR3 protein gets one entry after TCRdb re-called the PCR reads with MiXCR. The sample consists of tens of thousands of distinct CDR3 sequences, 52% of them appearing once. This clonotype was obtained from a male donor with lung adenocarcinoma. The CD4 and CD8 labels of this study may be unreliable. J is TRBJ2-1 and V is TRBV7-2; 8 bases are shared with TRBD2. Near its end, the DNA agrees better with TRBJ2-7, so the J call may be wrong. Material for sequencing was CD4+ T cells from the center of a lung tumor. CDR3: CASRLSGSSGEQYF. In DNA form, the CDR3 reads TGTGCCAGCAGACTGAGCGGGAGTAGTGGTGAGCAGTACTTC.